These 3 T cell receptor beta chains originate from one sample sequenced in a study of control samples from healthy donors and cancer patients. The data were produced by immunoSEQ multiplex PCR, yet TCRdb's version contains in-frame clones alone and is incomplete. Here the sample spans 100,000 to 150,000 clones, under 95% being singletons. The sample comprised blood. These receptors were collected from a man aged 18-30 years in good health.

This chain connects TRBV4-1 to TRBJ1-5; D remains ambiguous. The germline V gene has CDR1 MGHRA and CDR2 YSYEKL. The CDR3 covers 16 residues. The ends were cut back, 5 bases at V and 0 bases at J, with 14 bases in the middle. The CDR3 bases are TGCGCCAGCAGCTTAGGTTCGATGTATAGCAATCAGCCCCAGCATTTT. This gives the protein CASSLGSMYSNQPQHF.

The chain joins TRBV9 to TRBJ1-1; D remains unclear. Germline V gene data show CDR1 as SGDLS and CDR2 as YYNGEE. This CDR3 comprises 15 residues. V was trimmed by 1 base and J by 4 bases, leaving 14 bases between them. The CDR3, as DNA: TGTGCCAGCAGCGTACAGAGTACGTTGGGCACTGAAGCTTTCTTT. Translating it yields CASSVQSTLGTEAFF.

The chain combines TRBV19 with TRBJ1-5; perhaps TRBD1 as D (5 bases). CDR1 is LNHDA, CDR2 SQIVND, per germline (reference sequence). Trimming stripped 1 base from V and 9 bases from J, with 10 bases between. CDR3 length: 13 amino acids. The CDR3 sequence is CASSIGGLRPQHF. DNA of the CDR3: TGTGCCAGTAGTATAGGGGGCCTGCGGCCCCAGCATTTT.